One T cell receptor (beta chain) is described in this entry. Authors' data handling: From reference gene primer amplification, estimates of nucleated cell counts were derived. TCRdb's table, derived via immunoSEQ multiplex PCR, lists solely in-frame clones and lacks some. That table furnishes V, J and clone size, whereas the DNA furnished D and trimming. The table includes more than 150,000 clones, 80% to 90% detected once. This sample stems from a study of blood T cell repertoires in COVID-19. Study-wide background: The origin of the acute and convalescent COVID-19 samples was the United States, Italy and Spain. T cells, B-cell-depleted T cells, or PBMCs supplied cDNA or gDNA.

Sequencing input: peripheral blood. This sequence originates from a man between 60 and 70 years old with acute or convalescent COVID-19.

The CDR3 reads CASSPGQGAGQPQHF. Here the CDR3 DNA reads TGTGCCAGCTCACCGGGACAGGGGGCGGGTCAGCCCCAGCATTTT. The V gene is TRBV18, the J gene TRBJ1-5; 12 nucleotides match TRBD1. The V gene's germline CDR1 is KGHSH and CDR2 LQKENI. Trimming removed 3 bases from V and 6 bases from J; junction bases left unmatched: 3. The CDR3 sequence is 15 residues long.